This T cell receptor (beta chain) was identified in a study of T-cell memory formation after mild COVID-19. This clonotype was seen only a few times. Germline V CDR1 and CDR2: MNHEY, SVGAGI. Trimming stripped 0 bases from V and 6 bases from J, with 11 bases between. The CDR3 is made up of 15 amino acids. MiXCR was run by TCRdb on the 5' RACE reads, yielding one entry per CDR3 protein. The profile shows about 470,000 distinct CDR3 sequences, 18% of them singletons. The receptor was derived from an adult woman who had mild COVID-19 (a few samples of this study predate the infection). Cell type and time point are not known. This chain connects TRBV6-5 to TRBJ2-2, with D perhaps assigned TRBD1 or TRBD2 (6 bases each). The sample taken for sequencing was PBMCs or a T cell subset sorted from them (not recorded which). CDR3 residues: CASSYSMEGAGELFF. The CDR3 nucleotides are TGTGCCAGCAGTTACTCGATGGAGGGGGCCGGGGAGCTGTTTTTT.